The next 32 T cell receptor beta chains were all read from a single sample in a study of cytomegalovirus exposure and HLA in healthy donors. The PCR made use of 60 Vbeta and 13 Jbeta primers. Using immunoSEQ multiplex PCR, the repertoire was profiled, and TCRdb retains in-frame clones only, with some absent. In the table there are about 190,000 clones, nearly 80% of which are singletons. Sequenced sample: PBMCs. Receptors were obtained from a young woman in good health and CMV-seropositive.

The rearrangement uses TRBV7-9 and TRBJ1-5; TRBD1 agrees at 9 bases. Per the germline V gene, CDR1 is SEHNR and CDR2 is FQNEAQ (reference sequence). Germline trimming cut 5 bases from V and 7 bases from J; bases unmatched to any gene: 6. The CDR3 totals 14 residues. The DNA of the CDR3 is TGTGCCAGCAGCCATGAGGACAGGGGACAGCCCCAGCATTTT. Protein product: CASSHEDRGQPQHF.

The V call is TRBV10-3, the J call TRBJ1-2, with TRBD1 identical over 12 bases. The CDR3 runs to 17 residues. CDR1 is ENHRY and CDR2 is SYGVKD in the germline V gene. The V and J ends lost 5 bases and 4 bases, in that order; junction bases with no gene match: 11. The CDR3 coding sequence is TGTGCCATCAGTAGTCGGGACAGGGGGCGCGTGATCTATGGCTACACCTTC. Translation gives CAISSRDRGRVIYGYTF.

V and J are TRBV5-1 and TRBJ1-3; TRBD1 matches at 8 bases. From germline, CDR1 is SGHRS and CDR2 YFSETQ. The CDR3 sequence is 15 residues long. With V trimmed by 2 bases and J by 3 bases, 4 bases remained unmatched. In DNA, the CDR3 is TGCGCCAGCAGCTTAGGGACAGGTGTTGGAAACACCATATATTTT. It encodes CASSLGTGVGNTIYF. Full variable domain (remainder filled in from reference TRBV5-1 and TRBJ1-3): KAGVTQTPRYLIKTRGQQVTLSCSPISGHRSVSWYQQTPGQGLQFLFEYFSETQRNKGNFPGRFSGRQFSNSRSEMNVSTLELGDSALYLCASSLGTGVGNTIYFGEGSWLTVV.

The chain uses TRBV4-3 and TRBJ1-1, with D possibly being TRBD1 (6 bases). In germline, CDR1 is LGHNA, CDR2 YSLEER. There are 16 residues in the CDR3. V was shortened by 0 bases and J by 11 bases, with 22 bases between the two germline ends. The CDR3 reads CASSQDFPSGGQGAFF. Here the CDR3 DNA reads TGCGCCAGCAGCCAAGATTTCCCCTCGGGGGGACAAGGCGCTTTCTTT.

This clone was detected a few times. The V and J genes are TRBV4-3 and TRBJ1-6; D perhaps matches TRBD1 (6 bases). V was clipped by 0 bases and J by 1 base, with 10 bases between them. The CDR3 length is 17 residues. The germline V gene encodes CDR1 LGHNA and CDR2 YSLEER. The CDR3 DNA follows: TGCGCCAGCAGCCAAGATCAAACAGGGTCCTATAATTCACCCCTCCACTTT. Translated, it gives CASSQDQTGSYNSPLHF.

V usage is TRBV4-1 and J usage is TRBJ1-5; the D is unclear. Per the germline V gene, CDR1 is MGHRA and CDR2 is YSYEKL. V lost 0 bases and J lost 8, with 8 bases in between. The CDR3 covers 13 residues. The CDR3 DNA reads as TGCGCCAGCAGCCAAGAGGTAGTTGAGCCCCAGCATTTT. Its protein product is CASSQEVVEPQHF.

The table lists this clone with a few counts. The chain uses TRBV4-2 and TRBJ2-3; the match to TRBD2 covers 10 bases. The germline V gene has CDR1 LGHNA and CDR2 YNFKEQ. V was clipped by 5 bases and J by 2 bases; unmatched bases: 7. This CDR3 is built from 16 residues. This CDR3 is CASSKRLAGPTDTQYF. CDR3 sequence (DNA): TGTGCCAGCAGCAAGAGACTAGCGGGCCCCACAGATACGCAGTATTTT.

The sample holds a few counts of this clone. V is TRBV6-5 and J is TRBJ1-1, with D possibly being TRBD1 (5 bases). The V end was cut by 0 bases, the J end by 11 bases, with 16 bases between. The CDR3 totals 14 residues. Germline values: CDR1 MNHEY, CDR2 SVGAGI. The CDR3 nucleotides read TGTGCCAGCAGTTACTCGGGGACTTCCATCGGGGCTTTCTTT. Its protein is CASSYSGTSIGAFF.

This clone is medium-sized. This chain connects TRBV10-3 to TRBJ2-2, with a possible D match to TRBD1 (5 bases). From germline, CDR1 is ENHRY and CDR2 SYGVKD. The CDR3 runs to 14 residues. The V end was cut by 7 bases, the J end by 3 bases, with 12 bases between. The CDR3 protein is CAIMARVDTGELFF. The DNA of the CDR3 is TGTGCCATCATGGCCAGGGTCGACACCGGGGAGCTGTTTTTT.

CDR3 DNA: TGTGCCAGCTCACCTGTCCGGGACAGGGAGAATAGCAATCAGCCCCAGCATTTT. Its protein is CASSPVRDRENSNQPQHF. The chain carries TRBV18 and TRBJ1-5, with 9 bases matching TRBD1. Trimming cost V 3 bases and J 0 bases; bases outside gene matches: 9. The CDR3 has 18 residues. Germline-derived CDR1 and CDR2 are KGHSH and LQKENI. The complete variable domain, with remaining parts taken from reference TRBV18 and TRBJ1-5, reads NAGVMQNPRHLVRRRGQEARLRCSPMKGHSHVYWYRQLPEEGLKFMVYLQKENIIDESGMPKERFSAEFPKEGPSILRIQQVVRGDSAAYFCASSPVRDRENSNQPQHFGDGTRLSIL.

The CDR3 DNA follows: TGTGCCAGCAGTTTCGGGTCAGTGGCTGGAAACACTGAAGCTTTCTTT. Translated, it gives CASSFGSVAGNTEAFF. V gene TRBV27 combines with J gene TRBJ1-1; the D is unclear. Trimming stripped 3 bases from V and 2 bases from J, with 16 bases between. Germline values: CDR1 MNHEY, CDR2 SMNVEV (reference sequence). CDR3 length: 16 residues.

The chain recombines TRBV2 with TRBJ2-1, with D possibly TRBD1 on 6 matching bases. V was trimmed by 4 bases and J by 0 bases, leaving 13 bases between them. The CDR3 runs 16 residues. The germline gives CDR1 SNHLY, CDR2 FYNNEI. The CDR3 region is CASSGERGISYNEQFF. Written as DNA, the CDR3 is TGTGCCAGCAGTGGGGAGAGGGGGATCTCCTACAATGAGCAGTTCTTC.

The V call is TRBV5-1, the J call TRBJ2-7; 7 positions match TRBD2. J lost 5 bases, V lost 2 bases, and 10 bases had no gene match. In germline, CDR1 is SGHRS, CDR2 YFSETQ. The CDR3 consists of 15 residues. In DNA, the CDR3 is TGCGCCAGCAGCTTTGGAGGGAGGGACGTCGACGAGCAGTACTTC. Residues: CASSFGGRDVDEQYF.

CDR3: CASSPWTGNTGELFF. For the CDR3, the DNA is TGTGCCAGCAGTCCCTGGACGGGAAACACCGGGGAGCTGTTTTTT. The chain employs TRBV6-5 and TRBJ2-2; D might be TRBD2 (5 bases). The V gene's germline CDR1 is MNHEY and CDR2 SVGAGI. V was trimmed by 5 bases and J by 2 bases, leaving 12 bases between them. The CDR3 contains 15 residues.

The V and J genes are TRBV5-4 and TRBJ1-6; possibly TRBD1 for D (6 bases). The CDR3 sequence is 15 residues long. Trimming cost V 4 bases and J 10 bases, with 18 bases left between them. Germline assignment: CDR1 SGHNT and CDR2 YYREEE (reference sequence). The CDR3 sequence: CASSLFTGSDSPLHF. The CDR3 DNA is TGTGCCAGCAGCCTCTTTACAGGGTCGGACTCACCCCTCCACTTT.

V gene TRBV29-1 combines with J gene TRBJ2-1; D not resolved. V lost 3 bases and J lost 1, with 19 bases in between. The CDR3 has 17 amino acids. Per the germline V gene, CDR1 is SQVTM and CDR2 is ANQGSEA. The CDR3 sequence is CSVDLPKGGLSYNEQFF. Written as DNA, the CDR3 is TGCAGCGTTGATCTTCCCAAAGGTGGGCTATCCTACAATGAGCAGTTCTTC.

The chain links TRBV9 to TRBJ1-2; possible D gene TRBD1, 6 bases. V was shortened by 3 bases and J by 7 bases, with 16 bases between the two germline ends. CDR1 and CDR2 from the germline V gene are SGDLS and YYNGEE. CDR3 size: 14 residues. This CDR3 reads CASSGGGGLGGYTF. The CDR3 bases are TGTGCCAGCAGCGGAGGGGGGGGACTGGGTGGCTACACCTTC.

CDR3 nucleotide sequence: TGTGCCAGCAGTTTTCTAGCGGGTGGGAACACCGGGGAGCTGTTTTTT. Protein: CASSFLAGGNTGELFF. The chain is built from TRBV6-5 and TRBJ2-2, with TRBD2 identical over 8 bases. CDR1 MNHEY and CDR2 SVGAGI come from the germline V gene. V dropped 4 bases and J dropped 1; count of bases not matched to a gene: 5. This CDR3 region has 16 residues.

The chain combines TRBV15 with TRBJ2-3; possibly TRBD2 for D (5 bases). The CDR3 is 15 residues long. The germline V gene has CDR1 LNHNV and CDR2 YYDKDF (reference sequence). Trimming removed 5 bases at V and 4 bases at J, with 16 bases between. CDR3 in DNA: TGTGCCACCAGCGGCGAGGGTCGGGATCCAGATACGCAGTATTTT. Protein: CATSGEGRDPDTQYF.

The CDR3 here is CASSQDQDFELFF. The CDR3 bases are TGTGCCAGCAGCCAAGATCAGGACTTTGAGCTGTTTTTT. The rearrangement links TRBV14 to TRBJ2-2; possibly TRBD2 for D (5 bases). Deletions cut 0 bases from V and 11 bases from J, with 10 bases between. This CDR3 has 13 residues. Germline-derived CDR1 and CDR2 are SGHDN and FVKESK.

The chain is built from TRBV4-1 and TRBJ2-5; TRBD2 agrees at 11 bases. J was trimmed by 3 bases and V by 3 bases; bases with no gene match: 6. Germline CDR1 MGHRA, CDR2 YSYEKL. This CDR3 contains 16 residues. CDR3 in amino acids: CASSQASGGPKETQYF. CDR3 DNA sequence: TGCGCCAGCAGCCAGGCTAGCGGGGGGCCCAAAGAGACCCAGTACTTC.

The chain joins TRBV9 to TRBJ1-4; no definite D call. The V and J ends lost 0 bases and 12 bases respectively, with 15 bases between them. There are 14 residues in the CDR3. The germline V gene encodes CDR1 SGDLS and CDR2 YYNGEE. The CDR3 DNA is TGTGCCAGCAGCGTAGGAGGGTCCAGCTCAGAACTGTTTTTT. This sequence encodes CASSVGGSSSELFF.

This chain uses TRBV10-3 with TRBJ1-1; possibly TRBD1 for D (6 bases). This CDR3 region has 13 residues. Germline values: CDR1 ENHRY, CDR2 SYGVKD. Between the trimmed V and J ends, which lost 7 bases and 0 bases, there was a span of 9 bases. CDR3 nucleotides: TGTGCCATCACCGGACAGATGAACACTGAAGCTTTCTTT. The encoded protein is CAITGQMNTEAFF.

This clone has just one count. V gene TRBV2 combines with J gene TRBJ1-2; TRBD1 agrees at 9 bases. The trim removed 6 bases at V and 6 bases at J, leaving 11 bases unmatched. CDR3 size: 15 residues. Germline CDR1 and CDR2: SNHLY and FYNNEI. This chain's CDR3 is CASRHIGQGIDGYTF. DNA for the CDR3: TGTGCCAGCAGACACATAGGACAGGGGATAGATGGCTACACCTTC.

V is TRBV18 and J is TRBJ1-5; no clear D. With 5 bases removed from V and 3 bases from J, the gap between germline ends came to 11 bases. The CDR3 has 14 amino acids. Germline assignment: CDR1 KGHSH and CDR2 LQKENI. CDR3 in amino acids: CASSNNRVNQPQHF. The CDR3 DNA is TGTGCCAGCTCAAACAACAGAGTCAATCAGCCCCAGCATTTT. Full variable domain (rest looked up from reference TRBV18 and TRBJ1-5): NAGVMQNPRHLVRRRGQEARLRCSPMKGHSHVYWYRQLPEEGLKFMVYLQKENIIDESGMPKERFSAEFPKEGPSILRIQQVVRGDSAAYFCASSNNRVNQPQHFGDGTRLSIL.

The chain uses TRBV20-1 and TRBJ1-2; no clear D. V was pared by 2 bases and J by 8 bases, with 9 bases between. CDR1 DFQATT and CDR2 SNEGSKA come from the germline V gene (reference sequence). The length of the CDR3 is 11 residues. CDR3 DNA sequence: TGCAGTGCTAGACTCGGGAGCGGCTACACCTTC. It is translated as CSARLGSGYTF.

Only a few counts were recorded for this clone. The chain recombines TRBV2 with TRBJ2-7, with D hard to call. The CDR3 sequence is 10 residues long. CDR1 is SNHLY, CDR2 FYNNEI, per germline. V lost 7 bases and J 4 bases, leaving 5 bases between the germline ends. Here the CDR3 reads CASTLYEQYF. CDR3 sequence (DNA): TGTGCCAGCACTTTGTACGAGCAGTACTTC.

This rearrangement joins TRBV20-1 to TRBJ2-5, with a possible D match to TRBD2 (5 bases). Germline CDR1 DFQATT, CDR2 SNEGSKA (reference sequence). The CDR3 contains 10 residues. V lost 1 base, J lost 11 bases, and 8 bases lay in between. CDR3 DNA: TGCAGTGCTAGAGCCGGGGAGCAGTACTTC. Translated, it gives CSARAGEQYF.

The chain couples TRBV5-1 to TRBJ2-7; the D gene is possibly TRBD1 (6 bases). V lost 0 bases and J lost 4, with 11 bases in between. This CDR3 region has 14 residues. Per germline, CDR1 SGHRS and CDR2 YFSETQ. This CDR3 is CASSLGRGMYEQYF. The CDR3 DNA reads TGCGCCAGCAGCTTGGGCAGGGGTATGTACGAGCAGTACTTC.

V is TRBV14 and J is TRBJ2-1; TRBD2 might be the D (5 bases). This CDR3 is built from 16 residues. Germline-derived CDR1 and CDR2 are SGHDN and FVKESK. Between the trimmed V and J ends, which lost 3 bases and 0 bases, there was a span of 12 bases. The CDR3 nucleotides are TGTGCCAGCAGCCACCTTATTGGGAGCTCCTACAATGAGCAGTTCTTC. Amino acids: CASSHLIGSSYNEQFF.

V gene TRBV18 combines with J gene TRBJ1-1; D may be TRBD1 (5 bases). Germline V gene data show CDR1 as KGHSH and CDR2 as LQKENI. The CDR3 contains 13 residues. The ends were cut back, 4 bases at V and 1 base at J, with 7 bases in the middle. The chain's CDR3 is CASSQGQNTEAFF. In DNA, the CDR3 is TGTGCCAGCTCACAAGGACAGAACACTGAAGCTTTCTTT.

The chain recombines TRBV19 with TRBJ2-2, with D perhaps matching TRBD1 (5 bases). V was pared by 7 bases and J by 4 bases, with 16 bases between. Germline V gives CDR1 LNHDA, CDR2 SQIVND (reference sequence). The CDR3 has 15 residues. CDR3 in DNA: TGTGCCAGTACAGGGCGCCTCCACTCCACCGGGGAGCTGTTTTTT. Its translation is CASTGRLHSTGELFF.